The entry below gives a single TCR beta chain sequence along with its context. This record comes from a study of Ad26.COV2.S vaccination and SARS-CoV-2 variants. Study-level background: Doses of Ad26.COV2.S were injected into muscle once or twice, 56 days apart.

The CDR3 has 16 residues. CDR1 is SGHAT, CDR2 FQNNGV, per germline. Trimming removed 0 bases from V and 1 base from J; junction bases left unmatched: 5. TCRdb's table, derived via immunoSEQ multiplex PCR, lists solely in-frame clones and lacks some. This table has roughly 320,000 clones, around 86% appearing once. Specified treatment: approximately 18 received Ad26.COV2.S at low or high dose, single or two shots; five or six received placebo; per-sample allocation not given. Day 63 following the first vaccine or placebo injection was when the samples were taken. Here the sequenced sample was peripheral blood, taken in a trial of Ad26.COV2.S vaccine versus placebo. This TCR was sampled from a person aged 18 to 59 who received the Ad26.COV2.S COVID-19 vaccine or a placebo. The rearrangement joins TRBV11-2 to TRBJ2-7, with TRBD1 matching over 8 bases. CDR3 coding DNA: TGTGCCAGCAGCTTAGACCTGCGGACAGGGTCCTACGAGCAGTACTTC. This sequence encodes CASSLDLRTGSYEQYF.